Listed here are 2 T cell receptor beta chains from one sample, sequenced in a study of T cell changes during pregnancy in multiple sclerosis. Produced via immunoSEQ multiplex PCR; TCRdb's table is partial and in-frame only. The sample has 35,000 to 45,000 clones, roughly 90% seen once; the top ten hold less than 5.5%. Specimen: peripheral blood, collected in the second trimester of pregnancy. The receptor source for this set is a female donor in good health, enrolled as a control in a pregnancy study.

This clone turned up a few times. The gene calls are TRBV11-3 and TRBJ1-1; 8 bases align to TRBD1. With V trimmed by 6 bases and J by 4 bases, 13 bases remained unmatched. The CDR3 covers 16 residues. The germline V gene encodes CDR1 SGHNT and CDR2 YENEEA. For the CDR3, the DNA is TGTGCCAGCAGTTTCCGACCTTGGACAGGGCCCACTGAAGCTTTCTTT. Amino acids: CASSFRPWTGPTEAFF.

The chain links TRBV10-2 to TRBJ1-2, with unresolved D. CDR1 is WSHSY, CDR2 SAAADI, per germline. V lost 3 bases and J 7 bases, leaving 15 bases between the germline ends. CDR3 length equals 14 residues. CDR3 residues: CASSDPTGGRGYTF. For the CDR3, the DNA is TGCGCCAGCAGTGACCCTACGGGAGGTCGTGGCTACACCTTC.